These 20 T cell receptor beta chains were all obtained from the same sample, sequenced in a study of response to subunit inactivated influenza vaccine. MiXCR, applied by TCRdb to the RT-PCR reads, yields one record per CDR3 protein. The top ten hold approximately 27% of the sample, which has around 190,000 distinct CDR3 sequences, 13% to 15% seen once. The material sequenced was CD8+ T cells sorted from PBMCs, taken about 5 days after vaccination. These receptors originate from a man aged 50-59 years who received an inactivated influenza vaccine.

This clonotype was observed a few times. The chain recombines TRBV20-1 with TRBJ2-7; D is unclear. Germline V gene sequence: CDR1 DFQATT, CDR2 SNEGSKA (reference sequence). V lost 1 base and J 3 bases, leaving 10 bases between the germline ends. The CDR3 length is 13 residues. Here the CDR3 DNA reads TGCAGTGCTAGAGTCCTCGAAGTCTACGAGCAGTACTTC. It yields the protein CSARVLEVYEQYF.

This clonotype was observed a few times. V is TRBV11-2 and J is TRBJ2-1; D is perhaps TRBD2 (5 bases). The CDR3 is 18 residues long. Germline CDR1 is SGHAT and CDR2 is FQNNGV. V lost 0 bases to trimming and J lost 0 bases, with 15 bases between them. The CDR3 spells CASSLDLRRSSSYNEQFF. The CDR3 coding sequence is TGTGCCAGCAGCTTAGATCTGCGGAGGTCAAGCTCCTACAATGAGCAGTTCTTC.

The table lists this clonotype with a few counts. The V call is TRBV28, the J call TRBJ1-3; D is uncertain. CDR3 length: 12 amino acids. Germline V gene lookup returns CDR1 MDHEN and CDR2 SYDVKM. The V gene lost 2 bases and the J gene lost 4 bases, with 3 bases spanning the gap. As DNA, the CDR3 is TGTGCCAGCAGTTTAAGGGGAAACACCATATATTTT. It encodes CASSLRGNTIYF.

The CDR3 loop reads CASSLVDEQYF. The CDR3 DNA follows: TGCGCCAGCAGCTTGGTGGACGAGCAGTACTTC. The chain couples TRBV5-1 to TRBJ2-7; D remains unclear. Trimming shortened V by 0 bases and J by 5 bases, and 3 bases separated the two germline ends. The CDR3 loop spans 11 amino acids. In germline, CDR1 is SGHRS, CDR2 YFSETQ.

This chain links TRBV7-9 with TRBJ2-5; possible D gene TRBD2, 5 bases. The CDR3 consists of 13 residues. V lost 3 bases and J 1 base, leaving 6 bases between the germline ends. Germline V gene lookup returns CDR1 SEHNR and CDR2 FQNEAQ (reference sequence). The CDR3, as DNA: TGTGCCAGCAGCTTCGGGGTCCAAGAGACCCAGTACTTC. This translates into CASSFGVQETQYF.

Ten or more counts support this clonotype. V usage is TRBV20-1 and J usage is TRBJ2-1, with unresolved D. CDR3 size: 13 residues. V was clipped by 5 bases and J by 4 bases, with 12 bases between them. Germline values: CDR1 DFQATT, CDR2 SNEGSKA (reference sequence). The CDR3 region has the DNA TGCAGTGCTCCGGGCCGCCTTTACAATGAGCAGTTCTTC. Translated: CSAPGRLYNEQFF.

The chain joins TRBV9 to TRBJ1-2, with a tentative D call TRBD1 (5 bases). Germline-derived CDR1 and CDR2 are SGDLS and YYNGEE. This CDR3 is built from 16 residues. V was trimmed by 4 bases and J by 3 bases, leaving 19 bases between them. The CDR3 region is CASSSPGTGVDYGYTF. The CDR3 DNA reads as TGTGCCAGCAGCTCCCCCGGGACCGGGGTCGACTATGGCTACACCTTC.

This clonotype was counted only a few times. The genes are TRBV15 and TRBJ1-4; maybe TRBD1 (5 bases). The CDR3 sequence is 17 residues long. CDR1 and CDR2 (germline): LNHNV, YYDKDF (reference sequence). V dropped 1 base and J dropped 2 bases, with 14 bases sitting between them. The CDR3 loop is CATSRVGRGSTNEKLFF. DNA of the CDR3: TGTGCCACCAGCAGAGTGGGTAGGGGTTCGACTAATGAAAAACTGTTTTTT.

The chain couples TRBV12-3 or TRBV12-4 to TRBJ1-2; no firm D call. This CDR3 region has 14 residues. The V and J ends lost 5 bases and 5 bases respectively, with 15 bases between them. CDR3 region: CASSPFRGWYGYTF. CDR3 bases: TGTGCCAGCAGTCCCTTTAGAGGGTGGTATGGCTACACCTTC.

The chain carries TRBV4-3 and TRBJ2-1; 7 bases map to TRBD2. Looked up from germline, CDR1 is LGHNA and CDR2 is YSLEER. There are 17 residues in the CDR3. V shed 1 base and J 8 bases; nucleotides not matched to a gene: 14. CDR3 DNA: TGCGCCAGCAGCCAAGCAGCGGACGAACTAGCGTCTTATGAGCAGTTCTTC. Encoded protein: CASSQAADELASYEQFF.

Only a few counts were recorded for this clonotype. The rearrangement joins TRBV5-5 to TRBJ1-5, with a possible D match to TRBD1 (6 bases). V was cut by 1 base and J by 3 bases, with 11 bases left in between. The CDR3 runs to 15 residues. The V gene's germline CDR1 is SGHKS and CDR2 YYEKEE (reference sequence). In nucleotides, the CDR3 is TGTGCCAGCAGCTTGTCTGGGGGGCCCAATCAGCCCCAGCATTTT. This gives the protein CASSLSGGPNQPQHF.

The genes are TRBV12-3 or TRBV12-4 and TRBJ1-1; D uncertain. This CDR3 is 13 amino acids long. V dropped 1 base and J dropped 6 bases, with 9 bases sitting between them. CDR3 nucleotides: TGTGCCAGCAGTTTAGGTATAGGAGCTGAAGCTTTCTTT. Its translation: CASSLGIGAEAFF.

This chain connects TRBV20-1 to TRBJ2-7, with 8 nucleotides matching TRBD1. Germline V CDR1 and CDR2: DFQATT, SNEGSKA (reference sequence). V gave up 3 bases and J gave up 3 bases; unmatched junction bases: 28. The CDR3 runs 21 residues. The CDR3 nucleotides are TGCAGTGCTAGCGTGACAGGACAGGGTTTTTCGGAGGCCTTTCTACACTACGAGCAGTACTTC. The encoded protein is CSASVTGQGFSEAFLHYEQYF.

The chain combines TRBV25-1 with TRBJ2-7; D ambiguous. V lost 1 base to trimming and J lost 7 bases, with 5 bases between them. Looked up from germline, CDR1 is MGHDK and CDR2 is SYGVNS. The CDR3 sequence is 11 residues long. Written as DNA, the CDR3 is TGTGCCAGCAGTGAATTCGCAGAGCAGTACTTC. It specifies CASSEFAEQYF.

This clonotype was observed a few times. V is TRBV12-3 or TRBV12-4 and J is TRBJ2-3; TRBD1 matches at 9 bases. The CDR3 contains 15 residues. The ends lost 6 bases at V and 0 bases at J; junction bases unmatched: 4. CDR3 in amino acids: CASRSGQGSTDTQYF. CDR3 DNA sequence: TGTGCCAGCAGGTCGGGACAGGGAAGCACAGATACGCAGTATTTT.

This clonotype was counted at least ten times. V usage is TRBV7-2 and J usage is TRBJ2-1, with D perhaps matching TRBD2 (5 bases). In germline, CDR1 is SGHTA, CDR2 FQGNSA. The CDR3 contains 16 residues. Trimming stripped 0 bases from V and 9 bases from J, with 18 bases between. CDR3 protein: CASSLARRVYKGEQFF. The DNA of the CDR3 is TGTGCCAGCAGCTTAGCGCGGCGGGTGTACAAAGGTGAGCAGTTCTTC.

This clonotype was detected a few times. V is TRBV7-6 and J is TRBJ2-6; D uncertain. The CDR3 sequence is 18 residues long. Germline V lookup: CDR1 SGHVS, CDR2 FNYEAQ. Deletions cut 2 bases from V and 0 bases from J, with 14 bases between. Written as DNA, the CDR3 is TGTGCCAGCAGCTTACGCACAGCAATAAGCTCTGGGGCCAACGTCCTGACTTTC. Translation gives CASSLRTAISSGANVLTF.

The CDR3 here is CSARDGIKSGELFF. Written as DNA, the CDR3 is TGCAGTGCTAGAGATGGGATCAAGTCCGGGGAGCTGTTTTTT. The V and J genes are TRBV20-1 and TRBJ2-2, with no clear D. There are 14 residues in the CDR3. V was shortened by 0 bases and J by 6 bases, with 11 bases between the two germline ends. CDR1 is DFQATT and CDR2 is SNEGSKA in the germline V gene (reference sequence).

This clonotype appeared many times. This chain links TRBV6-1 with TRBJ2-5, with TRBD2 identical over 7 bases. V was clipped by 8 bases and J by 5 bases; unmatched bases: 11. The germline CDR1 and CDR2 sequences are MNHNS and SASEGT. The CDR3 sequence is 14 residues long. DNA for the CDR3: TGTGCCAGCGTCGGACTAGGAGTATGGGAGACCCAGTACTTC. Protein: CASVGLGVWETQYF.

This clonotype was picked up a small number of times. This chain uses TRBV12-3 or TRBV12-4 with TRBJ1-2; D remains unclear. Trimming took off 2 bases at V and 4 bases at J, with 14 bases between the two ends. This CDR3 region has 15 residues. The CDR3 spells CASSLIGGEVYGYTF. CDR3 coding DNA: TGTGCCAGCAGTTTAATCGGTGGGGAGGTCTATGGCTACACCTTC.